Listed below are T cell receptor beta chains from one sample, sequenced in a study of blood T cell repertoires in COVID-19. Here immunoSEQ multiplex PCR was the method, and the copy in TCRdb shows in-frame clones only, minus some. The sample lists 50,000 to 70,000 clones; 65% to 90% were seen once. The source material was peripheral blood. These receptors originate from a woman in her sixties or seventies with acute or convalescent COVID-19. CDR3s include the opening cysteine and the closing phenylalanine or tryptophan. The order of the fields is CDR3 DNA, CDR3 protein, D gene, V gene, clone size, J gene. A D gene is named only where the DNA matches it firmly. Some rows mark clone size as missing; the rest say once, few, many or name a class of expanded clone.

cdr3_nt: TGTGCCAGCAGCTTAGCGGGGGGTGAGCAGTTCTTC
cdr3_aa: CASSLAGGEQFF
d_call: TRBD2
v_call: TRBV7-3
clone_size: NA
j_call: TRBJ2-1

cdr3_nt: TGTGCCAGCAGTGTTGGCGGGGGACTAAACACAGATACGCAGTATTTT
cdr3_aa: CASSVGGGLNTDTQYF
d_call: TRBD2
v_call: TRBV6-1
clone_size: few
j_call: TRBJ2-3

cdr3_nt: TGTGCCAGTAGCCTCCAGGCGGGGGGCCGCGGCACTGAAGCTTTCTTT
cdr3_aa: CASSLQAGGRGTEAFF
d_call: NA
v_call: TRBV19
clone_size: NA
j_call: TRBJ1-1

cdr3_nt: TGTGCCAGCAGTGAATCTCGTCTCTCTGGAAACACCATATATTTT
cdr3_aa: CASSESRLSGNTIYF
d_call: NA
v_call: TRBV2
clone_size: NA
j_call: TRBJ1-3

cdr3_nt: TGTGCCAGCAGCCCCTTCTTCAGAACACCAACTAATGAAAAACTGTTTTTT
cdr3_aa: CASSPFFRTPTNEKLFF
d_call: NA
v_call: TRBV7-7
clone_size: NA
j_call: TRBJ1-4

cdr3_nt: TGCGCCAGCAGCCTAGGACAGATGAACACTGAAGCTTTCTTT
cdr3_aa: CASSLGQMNTEAFF
d_call: NA
v_call: TRBV4-1
clone_size: NA
j_call: TRBJ1-1

cdr3_nt: TGTGCCAGCTCCCAGGGCAATCAGCCCCAGCATTTT
cdr3_aa: CASSQGNQPQHF
d_call: NA
v_call: TRBV12-3/TRBV12-4
clone_size: NA
j_call: TRBJ1-5

cdr3_nt: TGTGCCAGCAGCTTAGCGGGGAGCTTGAATTGGGGTGAGCAGTTCTTC
cdr3_aa: CASSLAGSLNWGEQFF
d_call: NA
v_call: TRBV7-9
clone_size: NA
j_call: TRBJ2-1

cdr3_nt: TGTGCCAGCCTGGACAGGGGTTTTGGAAATCAGCCCCAGCATTTT
cdr3_aa: CASLDRGFGNQPQHF
d_call: TRBD1
v_call: TRBV6-5
clone_size: NA
j_call: TRBJ1-5

cdr3_nt: TGCGCCAGCAGCTCCCTACAGGGGAACTACTATGGCTACACCTTC
cdr3_aa: CASSSLQGNYYGYTF
d_call: TRBD1
v_call: TRBV5-1
clone_size: NA
j_call: TRBJ1-2

cdr3_nt: TGCGCCAGCAGCCCGTGGACAGGGAGCTCTGGAAACACCATATATTTT
cdr3_aa: CASSPWTGSSGNTIYF
d_call: TRBD1
v_call: TRBV5-1
clone_size: NA
j_call: TRBJ1-3

cdr3_nt: TGCGCCAGCAGCCAGGTGACGGGAAACTATGGCTACACCTTC
cdr3_aa: CASSQVTGNYGYTF
d_call: NA
v_call: TRBV5-1
clone_size: NA
j_call: TRBJ1-2

cdr3_nt: TGTGCTAGTGGTTTGGGGGACTCCCGAAGGAATGAGCAGTTCTTC
cdr3_aa: CASGLGDSRRNEQFF
d_call: NA
v_call: TRBV12-5
clone_size: NA
j_call: TRBJ2-1

cdr3_nt: TGCGCCAGCAGCTCACAGGGGGGAAATGAGCAGTTCTTC
cdr3_aa: CASSSQGGNEQFF
d_call: TRBD1
v_call: TRBV5-1
clone_size: NA
j_call: TRBJ2-1

cdr3_nt: TGTGCCAGCAGCTTAGACATAACCTATAATTCACCCCTCCACTTT
cdr3_aa: CASSLDITYNSPLHF
d_call: NA
v_call: TRBV7-8
clone_size: NA
j_call: TRBJ1-6

cdr3_nt: TGTGCCAGCCGTTGGGACAAGAACACAGATACGCAGTATTTT
cdr3_aa: CASRWDKNTDTQYF
d_call: NA
v_call: TRBV19
clone_size: NA
j_call: TRBJ2-3

cdr3_nt: TGTGCCAGCAGTGAGCGGGGCGATAGGGGCGAGCAGTTCTTC
cdr3_aa: CASSERGDRGEQFF
d_call: TRBD2
v_call: TRBV6-6
clone_size: NA
j_call: TRBJ2-1

cdr3_nt: TGTGCCAGCAGTGAGAACCTGAGTACGCAGTATTTT
cdr3_aa: CASSENLSTQYF
d_call: NA
v_call: TRBV6-1
clone_size: NA
j_call: TRBJ2-3

cdr3_nt: TGCGCCAGCAGCTTGTCGGATGAGCAGTTCTTC
cdr3_aa: CASSLSDEQFF
d_call: NA
v_call: TRBV5-1
clone_size: NA
j_call: TRBJ2-1

cdr3_nt: TGCGCCAGCAGCTCGGATCAGGTTGAGCAGTTCTTC
cdr3_aa: CASSSDQVEQFF
d_call: NA
v_call: TRBV5-1
clone_size: once
j_call: TRBJ2-1

cdr3_nt: TGTGCCAGCAGCTTGCAAAGGGGGCTTGGGGAGACCCAGTACTTC
cdr3_aa: CASSLQRGLGETQYF
d_call: TRBD1
v_call: TRBV7-9
clone_size: NA
j_call: TRBJ2-5

cdr3_nt: TGTGCCAGCAGTTTACGTGTGAACACTGAAGCTTTCTTT
cdr3_aa: CASSLRVNTEAFF
d_call: NA
v_call: TRBV12-3/TRBV12-4
clone_size: NA
j_call: TRBJ1-1

cdr3_nt: TGTGCCAGCAAGAGGGAATTACGTTCGAATTCACCCCTCCACTTT
cdr3_aa: CASKRELRSNSPLHF
d_call: NA
v_call: TRBV6-5
clone_size: NA
j_call: TRBJ1-6

cdr3_nt: TGTGCCAGCTCCTTTACGGGAGGAGAGACCCAGTACTTC
cdr3_aa: CASSFTGGETQYF
d_call: TRBD2
v_call: TRBV6-5
clone_size: NA
j_call: TRBJ2-5

cdr3_nt: TGTGCCAGCAGTTTCTTTGGGGAGCTGTTTTTT
cdr3_aa: CASSFFGELFF
d_call: NA
v_call: TRBV12-3/TRBV12-4
clone_size: NA
j_call: TRBJ2-2

cdr3_nt: TGTGCCAGCAGCTTCGGAGGGAACACTGAAGCTTTCTTT
cdr3_aa: CASSFGGNTEAFF
d_call: NA
v_call: TRBV7-2
clone_size: NA
j_call: TRBJ1-1

cdr3_nt: TGTGCCACCCTCGGCTCCTATAATTCACCCCTCCACTTT
cdr3_aa: CATLGSYNSPLHF
d_call: NA
v_call: TRBV2
clone_size: NA
j_call: TRBJ1-6

cdr3_nt: TGTGCCAGCAGCTGGAGGGACAGGAGCCAAGAGACCCAGTACTTC
cdr3_aa: CASSWRDRSQETQYF
d_call: TRBD1
v_call: TRBV7-6
clone_size: NA
j_call: TRBJ2-5

cdr3_nt: TGTGCCAGCAGTCGGGGGTTCGACACTGAAGCTTTCTTT
cdr3_aa: CASSRGFDTEAFF
d_call: NA
v_call: TRBV6-5
clone_size: NA
j_call: TRBJ1-1